Presented here are 25 T cell receptor beta chains from one specimen sequenced in a study of blood T cell repertoires in COVID-19. The data were produced by immunoSEQ multiplex PCR, yet TCRdb's version contains in-frame clones alone and is incomplete. The sample holds under 350,000 clones, around 85% seen once. Sequencing was done on a sample of peripheral blood. These TCRs come from a human donor in a cohort sampled during active COVID-19.

The chain links TRBV19 to TRBJ1-5; 9 nucleotides agree with TRBD1. This CDR3 spans 17 amino acids. Germline V lookup: CDR1 LNHDA, CDR2 SQIVND (reference sequence). After removal of 7 bases from V and 3 bases from J, the junction contained 13 bases not matched to a gene. The CDR3 loop is CASNTGTGRWHNQPQHF. The CDR3 bases are TGTGCCAGTAACACCGGGACAGGGAGATGGCACAATCAGCCCCAGCATTTT.

This chain uses TRBV5-6 with TRBJ2-3, with TRBD1 matching 7 bases. Germline lookup yields CDR1 SGHDT and CDR2 YYEEEE. V lost 4 bases and J lost 2; bases outside the gene matches: 4. CDR3 length: 14 amino acids. CDR3 loop: CASSRDRPTDTQYF. The CDR3 coding sequence is TGTGCCAGCAGCCGGGACAGACCCACAGATACGCAGTATTTT.

The chain has TRBV19 and TRBJ1-1, with TRBD1 identical over 9 bases. The V gene end was trimmed by 6 bases and the J gene end by 3 bases; junction bases not matched to a gene: 8. Per the germline V gene, CDR1 is LNHDA and CDR2 is SQIVND (reference sequence). This CDR3 has 15 amino acids. DNA of the CDR3: TGTGCCAGTAGCACCAGACAGGGGGGATACACTGAAGCTTTCTTT. Translating gives CASSTRQGGYTEAFF.

The rearrangement uses TRBV6-5 and TRBJ2-7; TRBD1 is a possible D gene (6 bases). Germline-derived CDR1 and CDR2 are MNHEY and SVGAGI. The V end was cut by 5 bases, the J end by 5 bases, with 19 bases between. This CDR3 has 15 amino acids. The CDR3, as DNA: TGTGCCAGCAGTAAACAGGGTGGTCAACTACACGAGCAGTACTTC. Translated, it gives CASSKQGGQLHEQYF.

The chain uses TRBV24-1 and TRBJ2-1, with TRBD1 as a possible D gene (6 bases). Trimming cost V 1 base and J 5 bases, with 11 bases left between them. This CDR3 has 15 amino acids. The germline V gene has CDR1 KGHDR and CDR2 SFDVKD. CDR3 amino acids: CATSDFVGANNEQFF. CDR3 bases: TGTGCCACCAGTGATTTCGTGGGGGCCAACAATGAGCAGTTCTTC.

The rearrangement joins TRBV7-8 to TRBJ1-3; 11 bases match TRBD1. Germline V gene data show CDR1 as SGHVS and CDR2 as FQNEAQ. CDR3 length: 16 residues. J was trimmed by 0 bases and V by 5 bases; bases with no gene match: 3. In nucleotides, the CDR3 is TGTGCCAGCAGCCTCGGGACAGGGGGCTCTGGAAACACCATATATTTT. Its translation: CASSLGTGGSGNTIYF.

The chain joins TRBV27 to TRBJ2-5; 10 bases are shared with TRBD2. Unmatched junction bases numbered 6, after V lost 6 bases and J lost 2 bases. This CDR3 is 15 amino acids long. CDR1 is MNHEY and CDR2 is SMNVEV in the germline V gene (reference sequence). The DNA for the CDR3 is TGTGCCAGCAGGGTGGGACTAGCGACACAAGAGACCCAGTACTTC. This codes for CASRVGLATQETQYF.

The rearrangement uses TRBV29-1 and TRBJ1-1; D is perhaps TRBD1 (6 bases). CDR3 length equals 12 residues. V was clipped by 7 bases and J by 1 base, with 10 bases between them. Germline assignment: CDR1 SQVTM and CDR2 ANQGSEA. The CDR3 is CSAEGGNTEAFF. CDR3 nucleotides: TGCAGCGCCGAAGGGGGGAACACTGAAGCTTTCTTT.

The chain couples TRBV6-5 to TRBJ2-7; 8 bases agree with TRBD1. The germline V gene has CDR1 MNHEY and CDR2 SVGAGI. V was clipped by 4 bases and J by 2 bases; unmatched bases: 4. This CDR3 comprises 14 residues. CDR3 region: CASSWGQDAYEQYF. The CDR3 nucleotides read TGTGCCAGCAGTTGGGGACAGGATGCCTACGAGCAGTACTTC.

The rearrangement uses TRBV30 and TRBJ1-1; D might be TRBD1 (6 bases). Germline V lookup: CDR1 GTSNPN, CDR2 SVGIG (reference sequence). Trimming shortened V by 1 base and J by 3 bases, and 9 bases separated the two germline ends. The CDR3 loop spans 13 amino acids. CDR3 bases: TGTGCCTGGAGTGCGCAGGGGTACACTGAAGCTTTCTTT. Amino acid sequence: CAWSAQGYTEAFF.

The chain combines TRBV24-1 with TRBJ1-3; a weak D match, TRBD1 (5 bases). V was clipped by 8 bases and J by 2 bases, with 9 bases between them. The CDR3 consists of 13 residues. Germline-derived CDR1 and CDR2 are KGHDR and SFDVKD. This CDR3 reads CATTPGTGNTIYF. The CDR3 coding sequence is TGTGCCACCACGCCAGGGACTGGAAACACCATATATTTT.

The chain has TRBV19 and TRBJ1-2, with TRBD1 matching 12 bases. Germline assignment: CDR1 LNHDA and CDR2 SQIVND (reference sequence). The CDR3 length is 15 residues. V was clipped by 7 bases and J by 5 bases; unmatched bases: 8. The CDR3 sequence: CASNRDRGLIYGYTF. In nucleotides, the CDR3 is TGTGCCAGTAATCGGGACAGGGGGCTGATTTATGGCTACACCTTC.

This clone has a handful of counts. This chain joins TRBV15 and TRBJ1-5; possible D gene TRBD1, 5 bases. V shed 0 bases and J shed 0 bases, with 9 bases lying between them. Germline CDR1 reads LNHNV; CDR2 reads YYDKDF (reference sequence). The CDR3 runs 16 residues. CDR3 nucleotides: TGTGCCACCAGCAGAGATAAGGGGTATAGCAATCAGCCCCAGCATTTT. This codes for CATSRDKGYSNQPQHF.

This chain uses TRBV6-5 with TRBJ1-5, with 7 bases identical to TRBD1. Trimming cost V 8 bases and J 7 bases; bases outside gene matches: 5. The germline gives CDR1 MNHEY, CDR2 SVGAGI. This CDR3 is 12 amino acids long. CDR3: CASGDRAQPQHF. CDR3 nucleotides: TGTGCCAGCGGAGACAGGGCACAGCCCCAGCATTTT.

The chain couples TRBV3-1 (or the pseudogene TRBV3-2) to TRBJ2-7; D might be TRBD1 (6 bases). The germline V and J ends were trimmed by 3 bases and 0 bases, with 15 bases remaining between them. The CDR3 has 16 amino acids. The germline V gene has CDR1 LGHDT and CDR2 YNNKEL (reference sequence). The chain's CDR3 is CASSHKGGLLSYEQYF. The CDR3 DNA follows: TGTGCCAGCAGCCACAAAGGGGGTCTACTCTCCTACGAGCAGTACTTC.

The J gene is TRBJ2-2, the V gene TRBV12-5; D is unresolved. This CDR3 region has 14 residues. Trimming shortened V by 1 base and J by 7 bases, and 10 bases separated the two germline ends. Germline loops: CDR1 LGHNT, CDR2 FRNRAP. This chain's CDR3 is CASGLGPRGGELFF. The CDR3 DNA reads as TGTGCTAGTGGTTTGGGGCCTCGAGGCGGGGAGCTGTTTTTT.

This chain joins TRBV30 and TRBJ1-5, with a tentative D call TRBD1 (5 bases). The CDR3 runs 13 residues. V gave up 2 bases and J gave up 6 bases, with 11 bases separating them. Germline values: CDR1 GTSNPN, CDR2 SVGIG (reference sequence). The CDR3 nucleotides are TGTGCCTGGAGTCTTGGGGGGGGTCAGCCCCAGCATTTT. Translated, it gives CAWSLGGGQPQHF. The full variable domain, in which reference TRBV30 and TRBJ1-5 provide the parts outside the CDR3, is SQTIHQWPATLVQPVGSPLSLECTVEGTSNPNLYWYRQAAGRGLQLLFYSVGIGQISSEVPQNLSASRPQDRQFILSSKKLLLSDSGFYLCAWSLGGGQPQHFGDGTRLSIL.

This clone was picked up a small number of times. V is TRBV6-5 and J is TRBJ2-7; maybe TRBD1 (5 bases). Germline assignment: CDR1 MNHEY and CDR2 SVGAGI. CDR3 length: 13 residues. V was shortened by 6 bases and J by 2 bases, with 11 bases between the two germline ends. CDR3 DNA: TGTGCCAGCAGCGACAGAGGACCCTACGAGCAGTACTTC. As protein: CASSDRGPYEQYF.

This chain links TRBV3-1 (or the pseudogene TRBV3-2) with TRBJ2-7; tentatively, D is TRBD2 (6 bases). The V gene's germline CDR1 is LGHDT and CDR2 YNNKEL (reference sequence). V was pared by 1 base and J by 2 bases, with 9 bases between. CDR3 length: 14 amino acids. In DNA, the CDR3 is TGTGCCAGCAGCCAAGGGCGGGGCCCCTACGAGCAGTACTTC. Amino acid sequence: CASSQGRGPYEQYF.

The chain combines TRBV28 with TRBJ2-7, with 8 bases lining up with TRBD2. V trimming: 6 bases; J trimming: 2 bases; junction bases outside the gene matches: 9. CDR3 length equals 15 residues. In germline, CDR1 is MDHEN, CDR2 SYDVKM. CDR3 sequence: CASSPPAGVPYEQYF. The CDR3 DNA is TGTGCCAGCAGCCCCCCAGCGGGGGTCCCCTACGAGCAGTACTTC.

The chain couples TRBV3-1 (or the pseudogene TRBV3-2) to TRBJ2-7, with 9 bases fitting TRBD1. The junction had 7 bases not matched to a gene; V was cut back by 4 bases and J by 6 bases. The germline V gene has CDR1 LGHDT and CDR2 YNNKEL (reference sequence). CDR3 length: 14 residues. The CDR3 sequence: CASSPGTGFSEQYF. The CDR3 DNA sequence: TGTGCCAGCAGCCCCGGGACAGGGTTTTCCGAGCAGTACTTC.

This chain connects TRBV6-5 to TRBJ1-4; TRBD1 might be the D (6 bases). The CDR3 sequence is 14 residues long. Germline CDR1 MNHEY, CDR2 SVGAGI. Trimming removed 5 bases from V and 5 bases from J, with 12 bases in between. The CDR3 region is CASSPGQYNEKLFF. The CDR3 DNA is TGTGCCAGCAGTCCTGGACAGTACAATGAAAAACTGTTTTTT.

The chain is built from TRBV19 and TRBJ2-7; tentatively, D is TRBD2 (5 bases). Trimming pared 3 bases from V and 3 bases from J, leaving 15 bases between. The CDR3 contains 15 residues. Germline V gives CDR1 LNHDA, CDR2 SQIVND (reference sequence). Written as DNA, the CDR3 is TGTGCCAGTAGTATGGGGTGGGAGTATATCTACGAGCAGTACTTC. It yields the protein CASSMGWEYIYEQYF.

This chain connects TRBV12-5 to TRBJ1-2; perhaps TRBD1 as D (5 bases). The CDR3 has 15 amino acids. CDR1 is LGHNT, CDR2 FRNRAP, per germline. The V end lost 7 bases, the J end lost 3 bases, and 18 bases lay between the germline ends. In nucleotides, the CDR3 is TGTGCTAGTGTGGGGGGGACCGCACTTGACTATGGCTACACCTTC. Its protein is CASVGGTALDYGYTF.

J is TRBJ2-5 and V is TRBV6-5, with a possible D match to TRBD1 (5 bases). This CDR3 contains 13 residues. V lost 4 bases and J lost 7, with 13 bases in between. From germline, CDR1 is MNHEY and CDR2 SVGAGI. The CDR3 sequence is CASSFGRARTQYF. The CDR3 DNA follows: TGTGCCAGCAGTTTCGGCAGGGCGCGGACCCAGTACTTC.